This TCR beta chain was sequenced during a study of CD8 T cells in ankylosing spondylitis. The study, taken as a whole, reports: Disease-linked clones were CD8+ and relatively rare in peripheral blood. Seven to nine highly homologous variants formed a TCR beta motif that appeared characteristic of ankylosing spondylitis blood. It was reported that disease-linked clones were significantly enriched in matched ankylosing spondylitis synovial fluid. Both synovial fluid and blood in reactive arthritis had previously been reported to carry some motif variants.

This clonotype was seen a few times. Antigen unknown. TCR beta libraries were made by quantitative 5'-RACE with molecular barcodes. TCRdb processed the 5' RACE reads anew with MiXCR; each CDR3 protein has one entry. The table records 450,000 or so distinct CDR3 sequences, more than 25% of them present only once. V gave up 0 bases and J gave up 5 bases, with 11 bases separating them. The CDR3 consists of 15 residues. Germline V gene data show CDR1 as SGHAT and CDR2 as FQNNGV. Specimen: blood, either unsorted or a sorted T cell fraction (not recorded which). The source is a male donor with ankylosing spondylitis. This sequence joins TRBV11-2 and TRBJ2-1; D is possibly TRBD2 (6 bases). The CDR3 sequence: CASSLEGTLDNEQFF. The CDR3 DNA reads TGTGCCAGCAGCTTAGAAGGGACTCTCGACAATGAGCAGTTCTTC.